Listed below are T cell receptor beta chains from one sample, sequenced in a study of T cell repertoires in cytomegalovirus infection. Their cognate antigens are unknown. Each CDR3 protein is one row after TCRdb ran MiXCR on the reads. The data hold around 770,000 distinct CDR3 sequences, with under 35% observed a single time. Sequencing was performed on cultured CD8+ T cells from PBMCs, taken from culture after CMV antigen stimulation. These TCRs come from a human donor in good health (CMV status not recorded). Some clones in this sample may be carry-over from other donors' samples. CDR3s include the opening cysteine and the closing phenylalanine or tryptophan. The D gene is left open where the match is weak. Where a row states a size, it is once, few, many or the class of an expanded clone; other rows omit it.

clone size,D gene,J gene,V gene,CDR3 protein,CDR3 DNA
.,.,TRBJ1-5,TRBV5-4,CASSLGGGSSQPQHF,TGTGCCAGCAGCTTGGGGGGCGGGAGCAGTCAGCCCCAGCATTTT
.,.,TRBJ1-4,TRBV6-6,CASSYDRVLNEKLFF,TGTGCCAGCAGTTACGACCGGGTCTTGAATGAAAAACTGTTTTTT
once,.,TRBJ1-2,TRBV19,CASRGGLNYGYTF,TGTGCCAGTAGGGGGGGATTAAACTATGGCTACACCTTC
.,.,TRBJ1-1,TRBV20-1,CSARETHRNTEAFF,TGCAGTGCTAGAGAGACCCACAGAAACACTGAAGCTTTCTTT
few,.,TRBJ1-5,TRBV18,CASSEDRINQPQHF,TGTGCCAGCTCAGAAGACAGGATCAATCAGCCCCAGCATTTT
.,TRBD1,TRBJ1-2,TRBV6-4,CASSEYWDSNYGYTF,TGTGCCAGCAGTGAATATTGGGACAGTAACTATGGCTACACCTTC
.,.,TRBJ2-7,TRBV23-1,CASSLRNRGGFEQYF,TGCGCCAGCAGTCTTCGGAACAGGGGAGGCTTCGAGCAGTACTTC
many,TRBD1,TRBJ2-1,TRBV6-5,CASSYPARQGSYNEQFF,TGTGCCAGCAGTTATCCCGCTCGACAGGGGTCCTACAATGAGCAGTTCTTC
few,.,TRBJ2-7,TRBV12-3/TRBV12-4,CASSLQVSYEQYF,TGTGCCAGCAGTCTACAGGTTTCCTACGAGCAGTACTTC
few,.,TRBJ1-1,TRBV2,CAIDSPKNTEAFF,TGTGCCATCGACAGTCCTAAAAACACTGAAGCTTTCTTT
.,.,TRBJ2-2,TRBV12-3/TRBV12-4,CASRDSSGELFF,TGTGCCAGCAGGGACAGTTCCGGGGAGCTGTTTTTT
.,TRBD1,TRBJ1-5,TRBV6-6,CASTLGGDFNQPQHF,TGTGCCAGCACTTTAGGGGGCGACTTCAATCAGCCCCAGCATTTT
.,.,TRBJ2-5,TRBV10-3,CAISEGGGPQETQYF,TGTGCCATCAGTGAGGGTGGGGGGCCACAAGAGACCCAGTACTTC
few,.,TRBJ1-4,TRBV18,CASSPEGDLNEKLFF,TGTGCCAGCTCACCAGAGGGAGACCTTAATGAAAAACTGTTTTTT
.,.,TRBJ2-1,TRBV12-3/TRBV12-4,CVSSSIIPEQFF,TGTGTCAGCAGTTCCATAATTCCAGAGCAGTTCTTC
.,TRBD1,TRBJ2-1,TRBV14,CASSQDDRGDEQFF,TGTGCCAGCAGCCAAGATGACAGGGGGGATGAGCAGTTCTTC
.,.,TRBJ2-2,TRBV7-9,CASSLDHRWSGELFF,TGTGCCAGCAGCTTAGACCACAGGTGGTCCGGGGAGCTGTTTTTT
.,.,TRBJ1-2,TRBV28,CASGPRITGRGGGYTF,TGTGCCAGCGGTCCAAGGATAACAGGTCGTGGTGGTGGCTACACCTTC
many,.,TRBJ2-1,TRBV7-9,CASSWAYNEQFF,TGTGCCAGCAGCTGGGCCTACAATGAGCAGTTCTTC
few,TRBD1,TRBJ1-2,TRBV2,CASSEGTGTGVYGYTF,TGTGCCAGCAGTGAAGGGACCGGGACAGGAGTCTATGGCTACACCTTC
many,.,TRBJ2-1,TRBV6-1,CASSFGGVDEQFF,TGTGCCAGCAGCTTCGGCGGGGTGGATGAGCAGTTCTTC
.,.,TRBJ1-2,TRBV5-4,CASWVRERDGYTF,TGTGCCAGCTGGGTGAGGGAACGAGATGGCTACACCTTC
many,.,TRBJ1-2,TRBV27,CASSLQGNGYTF,TGTGCCAGCAGTTTACAGGGGAATGGCTACACCTTC
.,.,TRBJ1-1,TRBV7-9,CASRPGGYGTEAFF,TGTGCCAGCAGACCTGGAGGGTATGGCACTGAAGCTTTCTTT
few,.,TRBJ2-7,TRBV6-6,CASSYTDSYEQYF,TGTGCCAGCAGTTATACCGACTCCTACGAGCAGTACTTC
few,TRBD1,TRBJ2-2,TRBV25-1,CASRQGAGGELFF,TGTGCCAGCAGACAGGGGGCGGGCGGGGAGCTGTTTTTT
few,.,TRBJ2-2,TRBV12-3/TRBV12-4,CASSQTTFTGELFF,TGTGCCAGCAGCCAGACCACTTTCACCGGGGAGCTGTTTTTT
.,.,TRBJ1-1,TRBV19,CASSDIGLGARDTEAFF,TGTGCCAGTAGTGATATAGGATTGGGGGCGCGGGACACTGAAGCTTTCTTT
many,.,TRBJ1-1,TRBV7-2,CASSPKAGRYELGTEAFF,TGTGCCAGCAGCCCCAAAGCCGGCAGATACGAGCTTGGCACTGAAGCTTTCTTT
.,.,TRBJ2-3,TRBV4-1,CASSQVGGGNTQYF,TGCGCCAGCAGCCAAGTAGGGGGAGGAAATACGCAGTATTTT
.,.,TRBJ2-1,TRBV28,CASSLMRYLTNEQFF,TGTGCCAGCAGTTTAATGAGATACCTTACAAATGAGCAGTTCTTC
many,.,TRBJ2-7,TRBV7-9,CASSGGSSYEQYF,TGTGCCAGCAGCGGTGGGTCTTCCTACGAGCAGTACTTC
.,TRBD2,TRBJ2-2,TRBV7-6,CASSSTLAGEDGELFF,TGTGCCAGCAGTTCTACACTAGCGGGGGAGGACGGGGAGCTGTTTTTT
.,TRBD1,TRBJ1-2,TRBV29-1,CSTVKSQGGYGYTF,TGCAGCACCGTTAAGTCCCAGGGGGGGTATGGCTACACCTTC
few,TRBD2,TRBJ2-7,TRBV20-1,CSAWTSGLYEQYF,TGCAGTGCTTGGACTAGCGGGCTGTACGAGCAGTACTTC
.,TRBD2,TRBJ2-5,TRBV4-1,CASSHPPVAGGRGQETQYF,TGCGCCAGCAGCCATCCACCTGTAGCGGGGGGACGCGGACAAGAGACCCAGTACTTC
.,.,TRBJ2-5,TRBV20-1,CSAIDPGEVRETQYF,TGCAGTGCCATCGACCCCGGTGAGGTGAGAGAGACCCAGTACTTC
.,.,TRBJ2-1,TRBV10-1,CASSESVVHEQFF,TGCGCCAGCAGTGAGTCGGTGGTCCATGAGCAGTTCTTC
few,.,TRBJ1-4,TRBV10-3,CAISEKTGNEKLFF,TGTGCCATCAGTGAAAAAACAGGGAATGAAAAACTGTTTTTT
.,.,TRBJ1-1,TRBV11-2,CASSLEVGSEAFF,TGTGCCAGCAGCTTAGAAGTAGGGTCTGAAGCTTTCTTT
.,TRBD1,TRBJ2-6,TRBV7-9,CASSFGTGGSGANVLTF,TGTGCCAGCAGCTTCGGAACAGGGGGTTCTGGGGCCAACGTCCTGACTTTC
many,TRBD2,TRBJ2-2,TRBV7-2,CASIDILAGDANTGELFF,TGTGCCAGCATCGATATACTAGCGGGGGACGCGAACACCGGGGAGCTGTTTTTT
.,TRBD1,TRBJ1-5,TRBV27,CASRQGWGSNQPQHF,TGTGCCAGCAGACAGGGGTGGGGTAGCAATCAGCCCCAGCATTTT
.,.,TRBJ1-1,TRBV6-6,CASRLPGGEAFF,TGTGCCAGCAGACTTCCAGGCGGTGAAGCTTTCTTT
.,.,TRBJ2-1,TRBV3-1,CASSPGPQGNNEQFF,TGTGCCAGCAGCCCCGGCCCGCAGGGCAACAATGAGCAGTTCTTC